This T cell receptor (beta chain) is from a study of blood T cells in healthy people across ages. Using a J-beta primer mix together with a sample-barcoded 5' primer, a second PCR was run for roughly 7 to 11 cycles. A template-switch adaptor that had 12 random nucleotides put a tag on each cDNA molecule. TCRdb re-analysed the 5' RACE reads in MiXCR, keeping a single row per CDR3 protein. The sample lists around 800,000 distinct CDR3 sequences, about 55% seen once, with about two fifths in the top ten. This CDR3 contains 19 residues. J lost 14 bases, V lost 6 bases, and 30 bases had no gene match. Germline V gives CDR1 MNHNS, CDR2 SASEGT.

Material for sequencing was blood. The TCR sequence derives from a man older than 75 in good health. The chain is built from TRBV6-1 and TRBJ2-3; 9 nucleotides agree with TRBD2. This CDR3 reads CASSFGALGAGGEHRYAYF. CDR3 DNA: TGTGCCAGCAGCTTTGGGGCGTTGGGGGCGGGAGGGGAGCACAGATACGCGTATTTT.